This record looks at one T cell receptor (beta chain) sequence and its context. As yet, its antigen is unknown. The CDR3 extends over 12 amino acids. Germline CDR1 reads MNHNS; CDR2 reads SASEGT. The ends were cut back, 6 bases at V and 2 bases at J, with 8 bases in the middle. The data belong to a study of cytomegalovirus exposure and HLA in healthy donors. Overall study results and limits: In most subjects, TCR beta sequences reportedly gave accurate predictions of HLA-A and HLA-B alleles. Later, an analysis showed that TCR beta chains associated with HLA were more clonally expanded than others that were equally common. An analysis done earlier found most TCR beta V segments productive about 87% or about 30% of the time.

The PCR made use of 60 Vbeta and 13 Jbeta primers. The protocol was immunoSEQ multiplex PCR, while the TCRdb copy is restricted to in-frame clones and leaves out a portion. The sample consists of approximately 160,000 clones, about four fifths of them appearing once. This TCR came from a man in his thirties or forties in good health and CMV-seropositive. Sequencing input: PBMCs. The chain uses TRBV6-1 and TRBJ2-7; D ambiguous. The CDR3 protein is CASRSRTYEQYF. CDR3 DNA sequence: TGTGCCAGCAGGTCCAGAACCTACGAGCAGTACTTC.